This T cell receptor beta chain originates from a study of CD8+ T cells in alopecia areata. Indicated treatment: oral pan-JAK inhibitor, 5-10 mg twice daily. Germline V lookup: CDR1 SGHRS, CDR2 YFSETQ. V lost 0 bases and J lost 8, with 9 bases in between. The CDR3 runs to 13 residues. RNA extraction was followed by reverse transcription into cDNA, which acted as the sequencing template. Sequencing used immunoSEQ multiplex PCR; TCRdb keeps in-frame clones, though not all of them. The table shows some 170,000 clones, with around 58% occurring only once. This specimen consisted of CD4+ T cells sorted from blood, obtained at approximately week 55, from a patient treated with tofacitinib. The receptor comes from a human donor with alopecia areata. The gene calls are TRBV5-1 and TRBJ2-1, with no clear D. CDR3 loop: CASSLESLHEQFF. CDR3 nucleotide sequence: TGCGCCAGCAGCTTGGAATCCCTTCATGAGCAGTTCTTC.